The following is a T cell receptor (beta chain) sequence with its context. Its target is not known. CDR1 is SGHAT, CDR2 FQDESV, per germline (reference sequence). V was pared by 3 bases and J by 5 bases, with 8 bases of the junction left unmatched. The CDR3 length is 15 residues. The sample is drawn from a study of cytomegalovirus exposure and HLA in healthy donors. A multiplex PCR was run with 60 Vbeta primers and 13 Jbeta primers. Clones were sequenced by immunoSEQ multiplex PCR, and TCRdb holds only the in-frame ones, with some missing. This sample's table has about 90,000 clones. Study-wide points: Follow-up analysis found HLA locus-dependent TCR association rates, highest for DRB1 and lowest for HLA-C.

The TCR comes from a woman in her thirties in good health and CMV-seronegative. Sequencing was performed on PBMCs. This chain connects TRBV11-1 to TRBJ2-7, with 9 positions matching TRBD2. The CDR3 region has the DNA TGTGCCAGCAGCTTGGCTAGCGGGAACCTAGACGAGCAGTACTTC. It codes for CASSLASGNLDEQYF.